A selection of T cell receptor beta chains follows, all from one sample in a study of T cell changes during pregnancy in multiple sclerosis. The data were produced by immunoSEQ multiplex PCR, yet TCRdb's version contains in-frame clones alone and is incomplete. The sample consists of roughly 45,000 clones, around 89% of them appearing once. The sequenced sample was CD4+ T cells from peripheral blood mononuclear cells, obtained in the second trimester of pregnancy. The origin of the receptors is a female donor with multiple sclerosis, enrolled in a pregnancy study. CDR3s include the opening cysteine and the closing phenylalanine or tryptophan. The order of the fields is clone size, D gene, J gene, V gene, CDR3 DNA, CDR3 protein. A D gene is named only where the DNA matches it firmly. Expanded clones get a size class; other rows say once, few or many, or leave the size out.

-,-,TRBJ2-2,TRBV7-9,TGTGCCAGCAGCTTAGTTAGGACTGCGAACACCGGGGAGCTGTTTTTT,CASSLVRTANTGELFF
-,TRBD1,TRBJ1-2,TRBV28,TGTGCCAGCAGTTGGGGACAGCATTATGGCTACACCTTC,CASSWGQHYGYTF
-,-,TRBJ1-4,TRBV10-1,TGCGCCAGCGGCAAGGGGCGCAGAGAAAAACTGTTTTTT,CASGKGRREKLFF
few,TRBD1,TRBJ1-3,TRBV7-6,TGTGCCAGCAGCTTAGCGGCGGGACAGGAACCCGCTGGAAACACCATATATTTT,CASSLAAGQEPAGNTIYF
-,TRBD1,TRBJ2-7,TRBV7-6,TGTGCCAGCAGCTTAGGACAGGGGGCCTCCGGGGAGCAGTACTTC,CASSLGQGASGEQYF
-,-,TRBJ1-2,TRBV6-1,TGTGCCAGCAGCAGGGCTTACGGCTACACCTTC,CASSRAYGYTF
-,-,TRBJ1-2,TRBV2,TGTGCCAGCAGCCCCGACGGCCCCAGGAGGGATGGCTACACCTTC,CASSPDGPRRDGYTF
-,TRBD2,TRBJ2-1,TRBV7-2,TGTGCCAGCAGCTTGCTAGCGGGAGATGTGCATGAGCAGTTCTTC,CASSLLAGDVHEQFF
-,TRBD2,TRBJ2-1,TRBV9,TGTGCCAGCAGCGTAGTGGGACTAGCGGGAGCGCCTGGCAATGAGCAGTTCTTC,CASSVVGLAGAPGNEQFF
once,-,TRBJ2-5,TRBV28,TGTGCCAGCAGTCTCGGCAGGGGGGCAAGCCAAGAGACCCAGTACTTC,CASSLGRGASQETQYF
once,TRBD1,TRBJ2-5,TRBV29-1,TGCAGCGCCTCCTTGGGACAGGGTTTGGAGACCCAGTACTTC,CSASLGQGLETQYF
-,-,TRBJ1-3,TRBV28,-,CASILGRGNTIYF
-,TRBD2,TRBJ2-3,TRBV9,TGTGCCAGCAGCCCCCTGGCGGGAGCCACGGGGGATACGCAGTATTTT,CASSPLAGATGDTQYF
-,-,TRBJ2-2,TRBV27,TGTGCCAGCAGGGCAGGAGGGTCCGGGGAGCTGTTTTTT,CASRAGGSGELFF
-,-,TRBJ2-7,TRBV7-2,TGTGCCAGCAGCTTAGTTGCAGCCTACGAGCAGTACTTC,CASSLVAAYEQYF
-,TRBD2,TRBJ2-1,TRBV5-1,TGCGCCAGCAGAATCGGGGGGGGAAGGAATGAGCAGTTCTTC,CASRIGGGRNEQFF
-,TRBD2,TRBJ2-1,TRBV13,TGTGCCAGCAGCTCCCGGCTAGCGGGAGGGTTTAATGAGCAGTTCTTC,CASSSRLAGGFNEQFF
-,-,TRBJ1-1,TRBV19,TGTGCCAGTATGAGGGCGACGGGAACTGAAGCTTTCTTT,CASMRATGTEAFF
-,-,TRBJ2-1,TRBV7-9,TGTGCCAGCAGCTTACTGTCTCCCAATGAGCAGTTCTTC,CASSLLSPNEQFF
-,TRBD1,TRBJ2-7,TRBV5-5,TGTGCCAGCAGCTTGGCACAGGGGTGGGGGGAGCAGTACTTC,CASSLAQGWGEQYF
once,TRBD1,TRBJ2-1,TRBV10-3,TGTGCCATCAGTGGGACAGGGGGGAGGAATGAGCAGTTCTTC,CAISGTGGRNEQFF
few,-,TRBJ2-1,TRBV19,TGTGCCAGTAGTATAAGGGGGAGCGGTGAGCAGTTCTTC,CASSIRGSGEQFF
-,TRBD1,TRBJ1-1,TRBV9,TGTGCCAGCCAGGAGTCCGGGACAGTGGGTGAAGCTTTCTTT,CASQESGTVGEAFF
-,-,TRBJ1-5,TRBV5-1,TGCGCCAGCAGCTTATTAGGCAGGGTAGGTCAGCCCCAGCATTTT,CASSLLGRVGQPQHF
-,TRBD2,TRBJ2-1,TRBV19,TGTGCCAGTACCGGGACTAGCGGGCTAACGAATGAGCAGTTCTTC,CASTGTSGLTNEQFF
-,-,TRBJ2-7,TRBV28,TGTGCCAGCACCCGACCGGGGGAGCAGTACTTC,CASTRPGEQYF
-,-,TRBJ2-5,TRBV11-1,TGTGCCAGCAGCTTAGTGCTTCAGCAAGAGACCCAGTACTTC,CASSLVLQQETQYF
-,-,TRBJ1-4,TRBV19,TGTGCCAGTAGTATAGTACGGGAACTTGCAACTAATGAAAAACTGTTTTTT,CASSIVRELATNEKLFF
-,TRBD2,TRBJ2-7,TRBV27,TGTGCCAGCAGCCCTGTGGCGGGAGGGTACGAGCAGTACTTC,CASSPVAGGYEQYF
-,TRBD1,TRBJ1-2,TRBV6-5,TGTGCCAGCAGTTTCCTGACAGGGGATGGCTACACCTTC,CASSFLTGDGYTF
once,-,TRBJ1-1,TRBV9,TGTGCCAGCAGCCCTAGAGGGGGTGGGGACACTGAAGCTTTCTTT,CASSPRGGGDTEAFF
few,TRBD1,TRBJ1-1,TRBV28,TGTGCCAGCAGACGACAGGGAGATGGGACTGAAGCTTTCTTT,CASRRQGDGTEAFF
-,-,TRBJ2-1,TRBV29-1,TGCAGCGTTGATACTAGCTGGTACAATGAGCAGTTCTTC,CSVDTSWYNEQFF
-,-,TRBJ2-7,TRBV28,TGTGCCAGCAGTGAAGGGGTGGGTCTGGCCTACGAGCAGTACTTC,CASSEGVGLAYEQYF
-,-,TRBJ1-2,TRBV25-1,TGTGCCAGCAGTGAATTCGATTCTCCCGGGGGCTACACCTTC,CASSEFDSPGGYTF
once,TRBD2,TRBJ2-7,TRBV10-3,TGTGCCATCAGTGAGTTCCCGCGGGGGGCCTACGAGCAGTACTTC,CAISEFPRGAYEQYF
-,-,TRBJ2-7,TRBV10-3,TGTGCCAGAAGACAGATCACACCCTACGAGCAGTACTTC,CARRQITPYEQYF
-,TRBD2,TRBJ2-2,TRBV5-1,TGCGCCAGCAGCTCGACGGGGACTAGCGGGAGGAGGGAGCTGTTTTTT,CASSSTGTSGRRELFF
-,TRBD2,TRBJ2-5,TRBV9,TGTGCCAGCAGCGTCGCGGCTAGCGGGAGGCAAGAGACCCAGTACTTC,CASSVAASGRQETQYF
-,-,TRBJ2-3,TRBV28,TGTGCCAGCAGTTTCAACAGGGATCCCACAGATACGCAGTATTTT,CASSFNRDPTDTQYF
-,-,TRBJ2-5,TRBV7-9,TGTGCCAGCAGCCCGCTAGGGGGGGGAGAAGAGACCCAGTACTTC,CASSPLGGGEETQYF
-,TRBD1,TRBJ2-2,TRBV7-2,TGTGCCAGCAGCTCGGGACAGGTCAACACCGGGGAGCTGTTTTTT,CASSSGQVNTGELFF
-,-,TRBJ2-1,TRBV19,TGTGCCAGTAGCCGGTCGGGGGGCGTAAACGGTGAGCAGTTCTTC,CASSRSGGVNGEQFF